This section outlines one T cell receptor beta chain sequence together with its context. Which antigen it targets is not known. No qualities accompany the bases; no much larger clone lies one base away. The data were produced on an Illumina HiSeq 2500. Quantitative 5'-RACE with molecular barcodes was used to prepare TCR beta libraries. Turning to the authors' computational methods: A new computational method based on a probabilistic model of VDJ rearrangement was used to identify disease-linked TCR variants. TCRdb handled the public reads itself, with Q25 trimming in fastp and clone calling in MiXCR, and kept productive beta chains. For every CDR3 protein sequence, its rows merge into one entry that carries the most common genes and DNA. TCRdb, not the original authors, processed these V and J calls. Present in this sample are 650,000 to 800,000 distinct CDR3 sequences, 15% to 20% of which were seen just once. The ten largest make up around a fifth of the sample.

These data come from a study of CD8 T cells in ankylosing spondylitis (dated by TCRdb to the late 2010s). Regarding the complete study: The study set out to find disease-linked TCR variants by profiling T cell receptor beta repertoires in ankylosing spondylitis patients and healthy donors. Peripheral blood was sampled, and synovial fluid was also collected from ankylosing spondylitis patients. The whole study cohort included under 140 healthy donors and under 30 ankylosing spondylitis patients.

The study at large found these results: Some motif variants had previously been reported in the synovial fluid and blood of reactive arthritis patients, which suggests shared mechanisms of disease initiation. A CD8+ phenotype was shown by the disease-linked clones, which were found at relatively low frequencies in peripheral blood. Blood from ankylosing spondylitis patients appeared to be characterized by a TCR beta motif composed of roughly eight highly homologous amino acid variants. According to the report, matched synovial fluid samples from ankylosing spondylitis patients were significantly enriched for the disease-linked clones.

The germline V gene encodes CDR1 LGHDT and CDR2 YNNKEL (reference sequence). At the junction V is shortened by 5 bases and J by 0 bases; bases outside the gene matches: 3. Including the terminal cysteine and phenylalanine, the CDR3 comprises 14 residues. CDR3 DNA is the only sequence kept; it has 42 bases, read in frame from the first base. The source of this sequence is a male donor with ankylosing spondylitis. Material for sequencing was blood, either unsorted or a sorted T cell fraction (not recorded which). The chain employs TRBV3-1 and TRBJ1-1; 7 central nucleotides agree with TRBD1. CDR3 loop: CASSKDRMNTEAFF. The DNA sequence is given as TGTGCCAGCAGCAAGGACAGGATGAACACTGAAGCTTTCTTT.